These T cell receptor beta chains were read from a single sample in a study of shared clonotypes between healthy human individuals. TCRdb keeps only in-frame clones here, not all; method: immunoSEQ multiplex PCR. This sample has 600,000 to 750,000 clones; over 55% occur once, and the top ten carry more than 1.5%. Material: memory CD4+ T cells sorted from blood. These receptors all come from a woman in her thirties in good health. CDR3s include the opening cysteine and the closing phenylalanine or tryptophan. The order of the fields is D gene, V gene, CDR3 length, clone size, J gene, CDR3 DNA, CDR3 protein. The D gene is left open where the match is weak. Expanded clones are given a class, and other clones once, few, many or no size at all.

>.|TRBV6-5|14|.|TRBJ1-1
TGTGCCAGCAGTACGCCACAGGGTTGGACTGAAGCTTTCTTT
CASSTPQGWTEAFF
>.|TRBV7-9|15|.|TRBJ2-7
TGTGCCAGCAGCGACCCGCGGGGTGGCGGCTACGAGCAGTACTTC
CASSDPRGGGYEQYF
>TRBD1|TRBV5-1|16|.|TRBJ2-2
TGCGCCAGCAGCTTGGGGACAGGCGAGAACACCGGGGAGCTGTTTTTT
CASSLGTGENTGELFF
>.|TRBV2|13|.|TRBJ1-2
TGTGCCAGCAGACTTACTTTAGGGGATGGCTACACCTTC
CASRLTLGDGYTF
>.|TRBV5-1|17|.|TRBJ2-2
TGCGCCAGCAGCTTGGCGTCTGCGCGGGCGACGGCCGGGGAGCTGTTTTTT
CASSLASARATAGELFF
>.|TRBV7-9|15|.|TRBJ2-4
TGTGCCAGCAGCTTAGCTGCGGGGGCCAAAAACATTCAGTACTTC
CASSLAAGAKNIQYF
>.|TRBV13|13|.|TRBJ2-5
TGTGCCAGCAGCTCGAGGGGCGGGGAGACCCAGTACTTC
CASSSRGGETQYF
>TRBD2|TRBV28|16|.|TRBJ2-1
TGTGCCAGCAAGTCTAGCGGGAGTCCTTCCTACAATGAGCAGTTCTTC
CASKSSGSPSYNEQFF
>TRBD2|TRBV2|14|.|TRBJ2-5
TGTGCCAGCAGCCGGACTAGCGGGAGAGAGACCCAGTACTTC
CASSRTSGRETQYF
>TRBD2|TRBV6-1|15|.|TRBJ2-3
TGTGCCAGCACCCCACGAGAGGGAGGGGCAGATACGCAGTATTTT
CASTPREGGADTQYF
>.|TRBV7-3|13|once|TRBJ1-1
TGTGCCAGCAGCCGGATGGGGCCCACTGAAGCTTTCTTT
CASSRMGPTEAFF
>TRBD2|TRBV4-2|18|few|TRBJ2-1
TGTGCCAGCAGCCACCCCCTGGGGGGGAGGGCCGACGAGAATGAGCAGTTCTTC
CASSHPLGGRADENEQFF
>.|TRBV27|15|once|TRBJ1-5
TGTGCCAGCAGTTTATCGGGGGGAAGGAATCAGCCCCAGCATTTT
CASSLSGGRNQPQHF
>.|TRBV5-4|11|.|TRBJ2-7
TGTGCCAGCAGCTCGGGCCCCGAGCAGTACTTC
CASSSGPEQYF
>TRBD2|TRBV7-9|12|few|TRBJ2-1
TGTGCCAGCAGCGTCGGGGGGTATGAGCAGTTCTTC
CASSVGGYEQFF
>TRBD2|TRBV4-1|19|.|TRBJ2-2
TGCGCCAGCAGCCAAGCCGGGACTAGCGGGAGGTTCAGGACCGGGGAGCTGTTTTTT
CASSQAGTSGRFRTGELFF